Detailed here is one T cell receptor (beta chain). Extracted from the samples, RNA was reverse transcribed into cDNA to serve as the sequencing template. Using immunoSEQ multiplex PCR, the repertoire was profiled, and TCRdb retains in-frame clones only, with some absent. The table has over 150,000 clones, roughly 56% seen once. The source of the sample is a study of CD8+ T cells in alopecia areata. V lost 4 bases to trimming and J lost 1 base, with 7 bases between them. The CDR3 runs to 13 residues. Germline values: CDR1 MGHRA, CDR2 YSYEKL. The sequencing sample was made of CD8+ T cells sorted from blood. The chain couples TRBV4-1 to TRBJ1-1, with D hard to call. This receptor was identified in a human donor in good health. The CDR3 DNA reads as TGCGCCAGCAGCCGAACAGAGAACACTGAAGCTTTCTTT. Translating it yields CASSRTENTEAFF.